This T cell receptor (beta chain) was captured in a study of blood T cell repertoires in COVID-19. Across the study: COVID-19 samples, acute and convalescent, were from the United States, Italy and Spain.

This CDR3 is built from 16 residues. The J segment lost 0 bases and the V segment lost 2 bases, leaving 1 base of the junction unmatched. CDR1 SNHLY and CDR2 FYNNEI come from the germline V gene. The age range of participants was about 18 to 89 years, with residence in around 22 US areas. Sequencing was performed with immunoSEQ multiplex PCR; in TCRdb, only in-frame clones are kept and a portion is missing. The table shows 190,000 or so clones, with 80% to 90% occurring only once. The chain joins TRBV2 to TRBJ2-3, with 11 bases fitting TRBD2. This sequence was found in a man younger than 45 who had recovered from COVID-19. Sequencing input: PBMCs or T cells enriched from blood (not recorded which). CDR3 amino acids: CASSELAGGSTDTQYF. CDR3 nucleotides: TGTGCCAGCAGTGAACTAGCGGGGGGAAGCACAGATACGCAGTATTTT.